The entry below gives a single T cell receptor beta chain sequence along with its context. The target antigen is unknown. These data come from a study of T cells in localized non-small cell lung cancer. Whole-study results and caveats: Sequencing was restricted to one tumor region; therefore, heterogeneity remains possible. Greater blood T cell density accompanied longer overall survival. Detection in adjacent lung was observed for a median 57 of the top 100 tumor clones. Uninvolved adjacent lung, not tumor, had the highest T cell clonality.

Measured with immunoSEQ multiplex PCR; TCRdb has only the in-frame clones, and not every one. This sample has 10,000 to 15,000 clones, with over 65% found just once. The CDR3 sequence is 13 residues long. V lost 4 bases and J 6 bases, leaving 13 bases between the germline ends. Germline loops: CDR1 SEHNR, CDR2 FQNEAQ (reference sequence). The J gene is TRBJ2-7, the V gene TRBV7-9; D gene ambiguous. This material consisted of peripheral blood, taken before any cancer treatment. The source is a male donor aged 60 or over with stage I squamous cell lung carcinoma. The chain's CDR3 is CASSWVGDPEQYF. CDR3 nucleotides: TGTGCCAGCAGCTGGGTCGGAGATCCCGAGCAGTACTTC.